These 10 T cell receptor beta chains originate from one sample sequenced in a study of cytomegalovirus exposure and HLA in healthy donors. The PCR employed 60 Vbeta primers together with 13 Jbeta primers. Profiled with immunoSEQ multiplex PCR; TCRdb holds only in-frame clones, not every one. The profile shows some 130,000 clones, 60% to 80% of them singletons. Sequencing used PBMCs. These receptors were obtained from a female donor in good health and CMV-seronegative.

This rearrangement joins TRBV11-2 to TRBJ2-3; D is uncertain. The V end was cut by 3 bases, the J end by 4 bases, with 5 bases between. CDR3 length: 12 amino acids. CDR1 and CDR2 (germline): SGHAT, FQNNGV. This CDR3 is CASSFSADTQYF. For the CDR3, the DNA is TGTGCCAGCAGCTTCAGCGCAGATACGCAGTATTTT.

This sequence joins TRBV10-3 and TRBJ2-6; 12 nucleotides align to TRBD1. This CDR3 comprises 16 residues. Germline loops: CDR1 ENHRY, CDR2 SYGVKD. V lost 6 bases, J lost 2 bases, and 2 bases stayed unmatched. Here the CDR3 reads CAIRGQGAPGANVLTF. The CDR3 nucleotides read TGTGCCATCAGGGGACAGGGGGCGCCTGGGGCCAACGTCCTGACTTTC.

The chain links TRBV29-1 to TRBJ1-4; the D is unclear. CDR3 length: 13 residues. The V and J ends lost 0 bases and 3 bases respectively, with 5 bases between them. The germline V gene encodes CDR1 SQVTM and CDR2 ANQGSEA. The CDR3 nucleotides are TGCAGCGTTGAAGAGCAGGCTAATGAAAAACTGTTTTTT. Protein: CSVEEQANEKLFF.

This clone was observed a handful of times. This chain connects TRBV7-2 to TRBJ2-1, with TRBD1 matching 9 bases. Germline values: CDR1 SGHTA, CDR2 FQGNSA. J gave up 7 bases and V 0 bases, and 4 bases lay outside the gene matches. The CDR3 has 15 residues. In DNA form, the CDR3 reads TGTGCCAGCAGCTTAGCCGGACAGGGGTGGAATGAGCAGTTCTTC. Its protein product is CASSLAGQGWNEQFF.

The rearrangement joins TRBV21-1 to TRBJ1-2; the D call TRBD1 from the table was never checked on the DNA. TRBV21-1 is shown as a pseudogene. CDR3 length equals 16 residues. CDR3 coding DNA: TGTGCCAGCAGCAAAGTATCCAGGGGGTTCTCCTATGGCTACACCTTC. This gives the protein CASSKVSRGFSYGYTF.

This clone was detected only a few times. This chain links TRBV11-1 with TRBJ2-1; 12 nucleotides align to TRBD2. CDR3 size: 14 residues. Trimming took 5 bases from V and 14 from J; bases not matched to a gene: 10. Germline V gene sequence: CDR1 SGHAT, CDR2 FQDESV (reference sequence). CDR3 amino acids: CASSRGLAGGPEFF. The CDR3 nucleotides are TGTGCCAGCAGCCGGGGCCTAGCGGGAGGGCCGGAGTTCTTC.

This chain links TRBV19 with TRBJ2-3; TRBD2 agrees at 12 bases. The CDR3 loop spans 16 amino acids. V trimming: 5 bases; J trimming: 4 bases; junction bases outside the gene matches: 7. Germline V gives CDR1 LNHDA, CDR2 SQIVND (reference sequence). The CDR3 coding sequence is TGTGCCAGTAGTCTTCGGACTAGCGGGAATGCAGATACGCAGTATTTT. Translated, it gives CASSLRTSGNADTQYF.

The rearrangement links TRBV7-6 to TRBJ1-2; TRBD1 is a possible D gene (5 bases). Trimming removed 1 base at V and 7 bases at J, with 7 bases between. CDR1 and CDR2 (germline): SGHVS, FNYEAQ. This CDR3 comprises 12 residues. CDR3 in amino acids: CASSLGRGGYTF. The CDR3 DNA sequence: TGTGCCAGCAGCTTAGGGAGGGGTGGCTACACCTTC.

The V and J genes are TRBV7-3 and TRBJ2-2, with 12 bases lining up with TRBD2. The germline CDR1 and CDR2 sequences are SGHTA and FQGTGA. V lost 0 bases to trimming and J lost 6 bases; unmatched junction nucleotides: 2. CDR3 length: 16 amino acids. The CDR3 bases are TGTGCCAGCAGCTTAACTCTAGCGGGAGGGGCCGGGGAGCTGTTTTTT. It encodes CASSLTLAGGAGELFF.

The rearrangement uses TRBV7-9 and TRBJ2-1, with 9 bases aligning to TRBD2. Per germline, CDR1 SEHNR and CDR2 FQNEAQ (reference sequence). The ends lost 1 base at V and 9 bases at J; junction bases unmatched: 7. This CDR3 has 15 amino acids. CDR3 residues: CASSLVFSGRVEQFF. As DNA, the CDR3 is TGTGCCAGCAGCTTAGTTTTTAGCGGGAGAGTTGAGCAGTTCTTC.